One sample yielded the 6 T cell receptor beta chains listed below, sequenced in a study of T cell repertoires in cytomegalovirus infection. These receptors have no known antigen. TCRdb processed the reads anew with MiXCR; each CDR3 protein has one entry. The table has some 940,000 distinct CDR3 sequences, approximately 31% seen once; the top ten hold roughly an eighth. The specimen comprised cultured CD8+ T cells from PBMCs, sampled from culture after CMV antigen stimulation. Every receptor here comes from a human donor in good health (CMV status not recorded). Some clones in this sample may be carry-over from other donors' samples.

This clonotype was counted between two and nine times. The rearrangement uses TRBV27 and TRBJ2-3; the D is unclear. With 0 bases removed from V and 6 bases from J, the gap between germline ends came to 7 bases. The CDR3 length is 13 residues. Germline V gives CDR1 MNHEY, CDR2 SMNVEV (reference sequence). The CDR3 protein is CASSLSGWDTQYF. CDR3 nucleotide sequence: TGTGCCAGCAGTTTATCCGGTTGGGATACGCAGTATTTT.

The CDR3 region has the DNA TGTGCCAGCAGAAAGGGACCAGGGGAAAAACTGTTTTTT. Translation gives CASRKGPGEKLFF. V usage is TRBV5-4 and J usage is TRBJ1-4, with D tentatively TRBD1 (5 bases). CDR3 size: 13 residues. Germline V gene lookup returns CDR1 SGHNT and CDR2 YYREEE (reference sequence). V lost 5 bases and J 8 bases, leaving 13 bases between the germline ends.

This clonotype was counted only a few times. As DNA, the CDR3 is TGTGCCAGCGGCCTTTGGTGGGGGGAGCAGTACTTC. This translates into CASGLWWGEQYF. This chain connects TRBV6-1 to TRBJ2-7; either TRBD1 or TRBD2 may fit D (5 bases each). CDR1 is MNHNS and CDR2 is SASEGT in the germline V gene. The germline V and J ends were trimmed by 8 bases and 7 bases, with 15 bases remaining between them. The CDR3 consists of 12 residues.

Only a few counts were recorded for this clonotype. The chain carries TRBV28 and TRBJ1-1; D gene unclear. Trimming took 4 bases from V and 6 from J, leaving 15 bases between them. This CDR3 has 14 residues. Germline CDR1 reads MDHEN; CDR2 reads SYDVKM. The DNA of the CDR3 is TGTGCCAGCAGTTACCGGACGAGGAGCGCTGAAGCTTTCTTT. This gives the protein CASSYRTRSAEAFF.

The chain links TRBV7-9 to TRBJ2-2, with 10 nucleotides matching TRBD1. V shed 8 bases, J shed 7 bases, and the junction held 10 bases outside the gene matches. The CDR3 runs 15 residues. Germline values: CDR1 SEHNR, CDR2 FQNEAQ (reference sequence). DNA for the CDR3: TGTGCCAGCGGGTCCGGGACAGGGGCAATCGGGGAGCTGTTTTTT. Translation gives CASGSGTGAIGELFF.

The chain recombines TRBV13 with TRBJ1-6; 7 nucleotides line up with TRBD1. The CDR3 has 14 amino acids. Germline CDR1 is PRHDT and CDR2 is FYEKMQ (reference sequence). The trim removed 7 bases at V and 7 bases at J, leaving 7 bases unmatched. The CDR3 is CASISTGTNSPLHF. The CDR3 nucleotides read TGTGCCAGCATCTCGACAGGGACAAATTCACCCCTCCACTTT.